This T cell receptor beta chain was observed in a study of cytomegalovirus exposure and HLA in healthy donors. The V gene end was trimmed by 0 bases and the J gene end by 3 bases; junction bases not matched to a gene: 5. The CDR3 is made up of 15 amino acids. CDR1 GTSNPN and CDR2 SVGIG come from the germline V gene (reference sequence). 60 Vbeta and 13 Jbeta primers were used in PCR. This table comes from immunoSEQ multiplex PCR, and its TCRdb copy is limited to in-frame clones, with some not included. The table lists tens of thousands of clones. V usage is TRBV30 and J usage is TRBJ2-7; 10 positions agree with TRBD1. The receptor comes from a man in his late teens or twenties in good health and CMV-seropositive. Sequencing used PBMCs. CDR3 nucleotide sequence: TGTGCCTGGAGTGTACGGGACAGGGGAAACTACGAGCAGTACTTC. It yields the protein CAWSVRDRGNYEQYF.